These 27 T cell receptor beta chains originate from one sample sequenced in a study of shared T cell receptors in the human thymus. The data were produced by immunoSEQ multiplex PCR, yet TCRdb's version contains in-frame clones alone and is incomplete. Seen here are roughly 700,000 clones, 88% observed once, and the top ten hold approximately 0.01%. Separately, the same data were catalogued under a study of human thymus T cells.

Sequencing input: thymocytes. The receptors come from a boy in the first two years of life with a congenital heart defect.

The chain links TRBV23-1 to TRBJ2-2, with 8 bases that match TRBD2. TRBV23-1 is an ORF, with its function uncertain. V was pared by 4 bases and J by 6 bases, with 13 bases of the junction left unmatched. The CDR3 consists of 17 residues. The CDR3 bases are TGCGCCAGCAGTCGGGACGGGAGGGTCCCCCCGGCCGGGGAGCTGTTTTTT. Translating gives CASSRDGRVPPAGELFF.

CDR3 region: CASSLSPGTGSYNEQFF. CDR3 coding DNA: TGTGCCAGCAGTTTAAGTCCGGGGACAGGGTCCTACAATGAGCAGTTCTTC. The chain recombines TRBV28 with TRBJ2-1; TRBD1 agrees at 9 bases. Unmatched junction bases numbered 6, after V lost 2 bases and J lost 1 base. The CDR3 is made up of 17 amino acids. The germline V gene encodes CDR1 MDHEN and CDR2 SYDVKM.

The rearrangement joins TRBV11-1 to TRBJ1-2; 7 nucleotides align to TRBD1. The CDR3 has 14 residues. V lost 2 bases to trimming and J lost 8 bases; unmatched junction nucleotides: 8. In germline, CDR1 is SGHAT, CDR2 FQDESV (reference sequence). CDR3 residues: CASSLRDSGMGYTF. The CDR3 DNA is TGTGCCAGCAGCTTAAGGGACAGCGGAATGGGCTACACCTTC.

The chain employs TRBV28 and TRBJ2-2; 7 bases are shared with TRBD2. Germline-derived CDR1 and CDR2 are MDHEN and SYDVKM. The V gene end was trimmed by 3 bases and the J gene end by 5 bases; junction bases not matched to a gene: 9. The CDR3 runs to 16 residues. CDR3 sequence reads: CASSFVAGVLTGELFF. CDR3 coding DNA: TGTGCCAGCAGTTTCGTGGCGGGAGTTCTAACCGGGGAGCTGTTTTTT.

The V and J genes are TRBV6-6 and TRBJ2-7; D uncertain. Trimming took 1 base from V and 2 from J, leaving 12 bases between them. The CDR3 length is 15 residues. Germline loops: CDR1 MNHNY, CDR2 SVGAGI (reference sequence). The CDR3 reads CASSYYPDLTYEQYF. The CDR3 bases are TGTGCCAGCAGTTACTACCCCGATCTAACCTACGAGCAGTACTTC.

J is TRBJ1-1 and V is TRBV5-4, with a weak D call TRBD1 (5 bases). The CDR3 extends over 13 amino acids. Germline loops: CDR1 SGHNT, CDR2 YYREEE (reference sequence). Trimming left V 4 bases short and J 8 bases short, with 15 bases between. For the CDR3, the DNA is TGTGCCAGCAGCCCCGGACACTTAACCGAAGCTTTCTTT. It is translated as CASSPGHLTEAFF.

The rearrangement links TRBV28 to TRBJ2-5; maybe TRBD2 (5 bases). CDR1 and CDR2 from the germline V gene are MDHEN and SYDVKM. This CDR3 comprises 15 residues. V was cut by 8 bases and J by 3 bases, with 19 bases left in between. The CDR3 spells CASRLEEGPEETQYF. Here the CDR3 DNA reads TGTGCCAGCCGCCTGGAGGAAGGCCCTGAAGAGACCCAGTACTTC.

The chain carries TRBV15 and TRBJ2-1, with unresolved D. This CDR3 is 15 amino acids long. Germline CDR1 LNHNV, CDR2 YYDKDF (reference sequence). V dropped 3 bases and J dropped 2 bases, with 11 bases sitting between them. The CDR3 nucleotides are TGTGCCACCAGCAGTGACTTTCCCACCTACAATGAGCAGTTCTTC. It specifies CATSSDFPTYNEQFF.

The J gene is TRBJ2-3, the V gene TRBV10-2; possible D gene TRBD2, 6 bases. Between the trimmed V and J ends, which lost 4 bases and 4 bases, there was a span of 12 bases. The length of the CDR3 is 14 residues. CDR1 and CDR2 from the germline V gene are WSHSY and SAAADI. CDR3 coding DNA: TGCGCCAGCAGTGTGAGAGCGGGCGCAGATACGCAGTATTTT. Protein: CASSVRAGADTQYF.

CDR3 DNA sequence: TGTGCCAGCAGGCTCGCTAGCGGCAAGGGCATTACGCAGTATTTT. Its translation is CASRLASGKGITQYF. The V and J genes are TRBV28 and TRBJ2-3; the match to TRBD2 covers 7 bases. The V gene end was trimmed by 6 bases and the J gene end by 8 bases; junction bases not matched to a gene: 14. The germline gives CDR1 MDHEN, CDR2 SYDVKM. The CDR3 totals 15 residues.

The rearrangement uses TRBV11-2 and TRBJ2-7, with 9 nucleotides matching TRBD1. V was clipped by 0 bases and J by 2 bases; unmatched bases: 8. There are 17 residues in the CDR3. Germline CDR1 and CDR2: SGHAT and FQNNGV. The CDR3 DNA reads as TGTGCCAGCAGCTTAGATATGTGGGACAGGGTAGCCTACGAGCAGTACTTC. Translated, it gives CASSLDMWDRVAYEQYF.

The V gene is TRBV5-1, the J gene TRBJ2-3, with 9 bases aligning to TRBD1. The V gene's germline CDR1 is SGHRS and CDR2 YFSETQ. V gave up 4 bases and J gave up 0 bases; unmatched junction bases: 12. This CDR3 comprises 18 residues. CDR3: CASSRACTGGDSTDTQYF. The DNA for the CDR3 is TGCGCCAGCAGCCGGGCCTGTACAGGGGGCGATAGCACAGATACGCAGTATTTT.

The genes are TRBV9 and TRBJ2-1; 11 bases are shared with TRBD2. V lost 4 bases, J lost 4 bases, and 4 bases stayed unmatched. The CDR3 runs 15 residues. Germline values: CDR1 SGDLS, CDR2 YYNGEE. The CDR3: CASSPRLAGYNEQFF. The CDR3, as DNA: TGTGCCAGCAGCCCCCGACTAGCGGGGTACAATGAGCAGTTCTTC.

Notes on this clone: Compared with germline, one end of the junction differs, possibly owing to a read error. This chain uses TRBV28 with TRBJ1-5; D uncertain. The CDR3 loop spans 15 amino acids. The germline gives CDR1 MDHEN, CDR2 SYDVKM. The CDR3 spells CASSLSEEGNQPQHF. As DNA, the CDR3 is TGTGCCAGCAGCTTATCGGAGGAGGGCAATCAGCCCCAGCATTTT.

The chain carries TRBV7-9 and TRBJ2-7; TRBD2 is a possible D gene (5 bases). CDR1 and CDR2 (germline): SEHNR, FQNEAQ (reference sequence). V was cut by 5 bases and J by 3 bases, with 11 bases left in between. The length of the CDR3 is 13 residues. In nucleotides, the CDR3 is TGTGCCAGCAGCCCCCCCGGGATCTACGAGCAGTACTTC. This translates into CASSPPGIYEQYF.

The CDR3 here is CASSPRHSGYTF. The CDR3 DNA reads as TGTGCCAGCAGCCCCCGACACTCTGGCTACACCTTC. This sequence joins TRBV9 and TRBJ1-2; no clear D gene. V lost 4 bases, J lost 7 bases, and 11 bases lay in between. Germline V lookup: CDR1 SGDLS, CDR2 YYNGEE. The CDR3 totals 12 residues.

A single count supports this clone. The rearrangement links TRBV6-6 to TRBJ1-4, with 7 bases matching TRBD1. V lost 6 bases and J lost 2; bases outside the gene matches: 6. Germline V gene data show CDR1 as MNHNY and CDR2 as SVGAGI (reference sequence). The CDR3 is made up of 15 amino acids. CDR3 in DNA: TGTGCCAGCAGACCAACAGGGGTGACTAATGAAAAACTGTTTTTT. This codes for CASRPTGVTNEKLFF.

This clone showed up just once. V is TRBV7-9 and J is TRBJ2-7; D perhaps matches TRBD2 (5 bases). Germline-derived CDR1 and CDR2 are SEHNR and FQNEAQ (reference sequence). Trimming stripped 0 bases from V and 3 bases from J, with 12 bases between. CDR3 length: 15 residues. CDR3 in DNA: TGTGCCAGCAGCTTAGCATCCAGCGGACTCTACGAGCAGTACTTC. It is translated as CASSLASSGLYEQYF. Full variable domain (missing parts from reference TRBV7-9 and TRBJ2-7): DTGVSQNPRHKITKRGQNVTFRCDPISEHNRLYWYRQTLGQGPEFLTYFQNEAQLEKSRLLSDRFSAERPKGSFSTLEIQRTEQGDSAMYLCASSLASSGLYEQYFGPGTRLTVT.

The chain recombines TRBV6-5 with TRBJ2-7, with D unresolved. The CDR3 spans 15 residues. The germline CDR1 and CDR2 sequences are MNHEY and SVGAGI. The ends were cut back, 2 bases at V and 3 bases at J, with 14 bases in the middle. The CDR3 DNA reads TGTGCCAGCAGTTACCCTCAAATACTGCGCTACGAGCAGTACTTC. As protein: CASSYPQILRYEQYF.

The V gene is TRBV21-1, the J gene TRBJ1-2; the D segment call TRBD1 is taken from the table without a DNA check. TRBV21-1 is assigned pseudogene status. The CDR3 has 20 amino acids. This CDR3 is CASSKWDRGQLIFRNYGYTF. The CDR3 DNA reads as TGTGCCAGCAGCAAATGGGATCGGGGACAGCTAATCTTCAGGAACTATGGCTACACCTTC.

This chain links TRBV28 with TRBJ1-5, with a tentative D call TRBD1 (6 bases). Germline V CDR1 and CDR2: MDHEN, SYDVKM. This CDR3 spans 16 amino acids. Trimming cost V 2 bases and J 0 bases, with 11 bases left between them. CDR3 sequence (DNA): TGTGCCAGCAGTTTAAGGACAGAGCATAGCAATCAGCCCCAGCATTTT. It translates to CASSLRTEHSNQPQHF. The variable domain in full, completed from reference TRBV28 and TRBJ1-5, reads DVKVTQSSRYLVKRTGEKVFLECVQDMDHENMFWYRQDPGLGLRLIYFSYDVKMKEKGDIPEGYSVSREKKERFSLILESASTNQTSMYLCASSLRTEHSNQPQHFGDGTRLSIL.

A note on this clone: Other DNA sequences in the sample encode the same CDR3. The gene calls are TRBV5-6 and TRBJ2-1; 14 positions match TRBD2. The V segment lost 4 bases and the J segment 0 bases; nucleotides outside the gene matches: 9. The germline V gene encodes CDR1 SGHDT and CDR2 YYEEEE. The length of the CDR3 is 19 residues. The CDR3 spells CASSQHQGTSGSSYNEQFF. CDR3 bases: TGTGCCAGCAGCCAACATCAGGGGACTAGCGGGAGCTCCTACAATGAGCAGTTCTTC.

This chain links TRBV6-1 with TRBJ2-1; maybe TRBD2 (5 bases). Trimming took 11 bases from V and 2 from J, leaving 7 bases between them. The germline V gene encodes CDR1 MNHNS and CDR2 SASEGT. The CDR3 loop spans 11 amino acids. This chain's CDR3 is CASLAYNEQFF. CDR3 coding DNA: TGTGCCTCACTAGCCTACAATGAGCAGTTCTTC.

The chain is built from TRBV19 and TRBJ1-5, with D perhaps TRBD1 (5 bases). The germline V gene has CDR1 LNHDA and CDR2 SQIVND (reference sequence). V was cut by 3 bases and J by 3 bases, with 15 bases left in between. The CDR3 consists of 16 residues. The CDR3 nucleotides are TGTGCCAGTAGTATGTCTTGGGGGGTAGACAATCAGCCCCAGCATTTT. Its protein is CASSMSWGVDNQPQHF.

This clone was seen just once. The chain couples TRBV7-2 to TRBJ1-3; D unresolved. The V and J ends lost 0 bases and 0 bases respectively, with 15 bases between them. Germline V lookup: CDR1 SGHTA, CDR2 FQGNSA. CDR3 length: 18 residues. In DNA form, the CDR3 reads TGTGCCAGCAGCTTAGCGTACGATCAGGCCGCCTCTGGAAACACCATATATTTT. It codes for CASSLAYDQAASGNTIYF.

This clone was found once. The rearrangement links TRBV29-1 to TRBJ2-7, with 7 bases aligning to TRBD1. V dropped 6 bases and J dropped 2; count of bases not matched to a gene: 10. The CDR3 has 14 amino acids. Germline CDR1 is SQVTM and CDR2 is ANQGSEA. This CDR3 reads CSVLTGSSPYEQYF. In DNA form, the CDR3 reads TGCAGCGTCTTGACAGGGAGTTCCCCCTACGAGCAGTACTTC.

V and J are TRBV10-1 and TRBJ2-1; TRBD2 might be the D (6 bases). V dropped 4 bases and J dropped 9 bases, with 22 bases sitting between them. Germline CDR1 reads WNHNN; CDR2 reads SYGVQD (reference sequence). The CDR3 consists of 16 residues. CDR3 nucleotide sequence: TGCGCCAGCAGTGCGCCGGGACTCCCCCCGAGTGGTGAGCAGTTCTTC. The encoded protein is CASSAPGLPPSGEQFF.